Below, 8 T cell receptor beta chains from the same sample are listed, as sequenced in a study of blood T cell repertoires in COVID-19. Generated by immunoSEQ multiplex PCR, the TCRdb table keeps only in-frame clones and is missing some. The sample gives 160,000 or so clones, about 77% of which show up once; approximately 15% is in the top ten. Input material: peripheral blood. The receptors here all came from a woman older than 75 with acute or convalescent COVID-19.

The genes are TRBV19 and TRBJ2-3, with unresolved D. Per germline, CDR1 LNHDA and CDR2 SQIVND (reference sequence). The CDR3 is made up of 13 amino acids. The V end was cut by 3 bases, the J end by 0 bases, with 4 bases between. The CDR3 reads CASSIQSTDTQYF. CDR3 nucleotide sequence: TGTGCCAGTAGTATCCAAAGCACAGATACGCAGTATTTT.

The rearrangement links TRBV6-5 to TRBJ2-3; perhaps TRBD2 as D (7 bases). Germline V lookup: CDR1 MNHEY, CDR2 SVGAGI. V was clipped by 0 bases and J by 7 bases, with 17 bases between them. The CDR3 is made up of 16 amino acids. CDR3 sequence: CASSYSTGGSPHTQYF. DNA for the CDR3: TGTGCCAGCAGTTACTCGACAGGCGGGAGCCCTCATACGCAGTATTTT.

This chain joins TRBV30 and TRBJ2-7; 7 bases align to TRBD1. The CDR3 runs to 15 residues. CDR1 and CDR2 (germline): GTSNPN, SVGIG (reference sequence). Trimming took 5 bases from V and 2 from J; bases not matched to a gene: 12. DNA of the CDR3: TGTGCCTGGGCTGGCGACAGGGTGTCCCCCTACGAGCAGTACTTC. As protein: CAWAGDRVSPYEQYF.

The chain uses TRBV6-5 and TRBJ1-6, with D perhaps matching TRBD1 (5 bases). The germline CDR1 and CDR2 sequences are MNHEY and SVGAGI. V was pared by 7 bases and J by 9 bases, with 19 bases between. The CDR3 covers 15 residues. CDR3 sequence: CASNFQGPGGSPLHF. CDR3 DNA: TGTGCCAGCAACTTTCAGGGACCGGGAGGTTCACCCCTCCACTTT.

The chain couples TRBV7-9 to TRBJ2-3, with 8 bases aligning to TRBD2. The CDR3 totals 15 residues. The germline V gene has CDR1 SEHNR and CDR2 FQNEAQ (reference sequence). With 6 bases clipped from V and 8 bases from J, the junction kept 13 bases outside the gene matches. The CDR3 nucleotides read TGTGCCAGCAGACCACTAGCAGGCGCGGGGGGTACGCAGTATTTT. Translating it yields CASRPLAGAGGTQYF.

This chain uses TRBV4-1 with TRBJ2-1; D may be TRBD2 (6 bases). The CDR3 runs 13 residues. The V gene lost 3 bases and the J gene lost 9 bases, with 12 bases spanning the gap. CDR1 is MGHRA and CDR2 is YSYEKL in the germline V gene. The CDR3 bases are TGCGCCAGCAGCCAGATGGGGGGAAGTGAGCAGTTCTTC. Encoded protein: CASSQMGGSEQFF.

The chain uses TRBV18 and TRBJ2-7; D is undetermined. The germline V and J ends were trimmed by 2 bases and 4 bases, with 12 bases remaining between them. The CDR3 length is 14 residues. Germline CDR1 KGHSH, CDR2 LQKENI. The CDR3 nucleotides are TGTGCCAGCTCACCAGCGGCACTAAGGTACGAGCAGTACTTC. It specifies CASSPAALRYEQYF.

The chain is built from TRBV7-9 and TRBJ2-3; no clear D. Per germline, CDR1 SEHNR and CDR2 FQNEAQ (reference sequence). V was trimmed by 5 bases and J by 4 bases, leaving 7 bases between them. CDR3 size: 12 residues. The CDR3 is CASSSIADTQYF. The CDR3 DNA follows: TGTGCCAGCAGCAGCATTGCAGATACGCAGTATTTT.